The rows below give T cell receptor beta chains drawn from one sample of a study of vaccination and CD4 T cells after COVID-19. Their specific antigens are unknown. TCRdb ran MiXCR on the PCR reads and lists one entry per CDR3 protein. This table has around 19,000 distinct CDR3 sequences, around three quarters appearing once. Sequenced material: CD4+ T cells from blood, cultured in vitro. The source of these receptors is a human donor who had recovered from COVID-19. CDR3s include the opening cysteine and the closing phenylalanine or tryptophan. The D gene is left open where the match is weak. Expanded clones get a size class; other rows say once, few or many, or leave the size out.

J gene	clone size	V gene	D gene	CDR3 protein	CDR3 DNA
TRBJ1-1	NA	TRBV7-2	NA	CASSTKTVVNTEAFF	TGTGCCAGCAGCACTAAGACAGTCGTGAACACTGAAGCTTTCTTT
TRBJ2-5	NA	TRBV20-1	TRBD2	CSARDSWAGGGTQYF	TGCAGTGCTAGAGATTCGTGGGCGGGAGGTGGGACCCAGTACTTC
TRBJ2-7	NA	TRBV24-1	TRBD2	CATSDPTSSYEQYF	TGTGCCACCAGTGACCCGACTAGCAGCTACGAGCAGTACTTC
TRBJ2-7	NA	TRBV7-2	NA	CASSAQGIHEQYF	TGTGCCAGCAGCGCTCAGGGGATCCACGAGCAGTACTTC
TRBJ2-5	NA	TRBV5-1	NA	CASTRTTQETQYF	TGCGCCAGCACCAGGACTACCCAAGAGACCCAGTACTTC
TRBJ2-7	NA	TRBV6-2/TRBV6-3	TRBD1	CASSKFRTGGNYEQYF	TGTGCCAGCAGCAAGTTTCGGACAGGGGGTAACTACGAGCAGTACTTC
TRBJ1-2	NA	TRBV28	NA	CASSSPRAANYGYTF	TGTGCCAGCAGTTCCCCCCGGGCAGCGAACTATGGCTACACCTTC
TRBJ1-5	NA	TRBV20-1	TRBD1	CSARRQGGGQPQHF	TGCAGTGCTAGACGACAGGGAGGTGGTCAGCCCCAGCATTTT
TRBJ1-1	NA	TRBV7-3	NA	CASSLIAGAMAEAFF	TGTGCCAGCAGCTTAATAGCAGGGGCGATGGCTGAAGCTTTCTTT
TRBJ2-7	NA	TRBV28	TRBD2	CASSPGLAGDDEQYF	TGTGCCAGCAGCCCCGGACTAGCGGGAGACGACGAGCAGTACTTC
TRBJ1-5	NA	TRBV28	NA	CASSWGPRVNQPQHF	TGTGCCAGCAGTTGGGGCCCTAGGGTCAATCAGCCCCAGCATTTT
TRBJ1-5	NA	TRBV7-8	NA	CASSLWTDNQPQHF	TGTGCCAGCAGCTTGTGGACAGATAATCAGCCCCAGCATTTT
TRBJ2-2	NA	TRBV15	NA	CATSTGTPYTGELFF	TGTGCCACCAGCACCGGGACACCCTACACCGGGGAGCTGTTTTTT
TRBJ2-7	NA	TRBV7-2	NA	CASSVGLPYEQYF	TGTGCCAGCAGCGTAGGACTCCCCTACGAGCAGTACTTC
TRBJ1-2	NA	TRBV20-1	NA	CSARGGTSNYGYTF	TGCAGTGCTAGAGGTGGCACCTCTAACTATGGCTACACCTTC
TRBJ2-7	NA	TRBV5-3	NA	CASRDYEQYF	TGTGCCAGCAGGGACTACGAGCAGTACTTC
TRBJ2-1	NA	TRBV6-1	TRBD2	CATTGLAYDNEQFF	TGTGCCACCACGGGACTAGCCTACGACAATGAGCAGTTCTTC
TRBJ2-2	NA	TRBV7-2	NA	CASSLYWGPGELFF	TGTGCCAGCAGCTTATATTGGGGTCCCGGGGAGCTGTTTTTT
TRBJ2-2	NA	TRBV20-1	NA	CSAPLHGTRELFF	TGCAGTGCCCCCCTACACGGGACCCGGGAGCTGTTTTTT
TRBJ2-3	few	TRBV20-1	NA	CSPFWGLEDTQYF	TGCAGTCCCTTTTGGGGGTTGGAAGATACGCAGTATTTT
TRBJ1-2	NA	TRBV20-1	NA	CSASPSNGGGYTF	TGCAGTGCTAGTCCCAGTAATGGAGGTGGCTACACCTTC
TRBJ1-3	NA	TRBV6-5	NA	CASSYAVSSGNTIYF	TGTGCCAGCAGTTACGCCGTCAGCTCTGGAAACACCATATATTTT
TRBJ2-5	NA	TRBV6-1	NA	CASTLGATVQEAQYF	TGTGCCAGCACCCTGGGGGCGACGGTTCAAGAGGCCCAGTACTTC
TRBJ1-5	NA	TRBV20-1	TRBD1	CSAKTGSAGQPQHF	TGCAGTGCCAAGACAGGGAGCGCAGGTCAGCCCCAGCATTTT
TRBJ2-7	NA	TRBV20-1	NA	CSARDVGFMNEQYF	TGCAGTGCTAGAGACGTCGGGTTTATGAACGAGCAGTACTTC
TRBJ2-5	NA	TRBV18	TRBD1	CASSPGQGETQYF	TGTGCCAGCTCACCGGGACAGGGGGAGACCCAGTACTTC
TRBJ1-5	NA	TRBV20-1	NA	CSARGTANQPQHF	TGCAGTGCTAGAGGGACGGCGAATCAGCCCCAGCATTTT
TRBJ1-2	few	TRBV6-1	NA	CASSPGAYGYTF	TGTGCCAGCAGCCCGGGGGCCTATGGCTACACCTTC
TRBJ1-3	medium-sized	TRBV6-1	NA	CASRSIGGSGNTIYF	TGTGCCAGCAGGTCGATAGGGGGGTCTGGAAACACCATATATTTT
TRBJ2-1	NA	TRBV20-1	TRBD2	CSARLAGGYNEQFF	TGCAGTGCCCGACTAGCGGGAGGGTACAATGAGCAGTTCTTC
TRBJ2-3	NA	TRBV10-3	NA	CAIRDGGTDTQYF	TGTGCCATCAGGGACGGGGGCACAGATACGCAGTATTTT
TRBJ1-5	few	TRBV27	NA	CASSFRDSNQPQHF	TGTGCCAGCAGTTTCAGGGACAGCAATCAGCCCCAGCATTTT
TRBJ2-1	few	TRBV24-1	NA	CATSDWGGVQGSNEQFF	TGTGCCACCAGTGATTGGGGAGGGGTACAGGGTTCCAATGAGCAGTTCTTC
TRBJ1-6	NA	TRBV20-1	NA	CSAERRITRGNSPLHF	TGCAGTGCCGAGCGTAGAATCACCCGGGGGAATTCACCCCTCCACTTT
TRBJ1-5	NA	TRBV2	NA	CASRGPWSQPQHF	TGTGCCAGCAGGGGCCCGTGGAGTCAGCCCCAGCATTTT
TRBJ1-3	NA	TRBV7-6	NA	CASSLEGPGFSGNTIYF	TGTGCCAGCAGCTTAGAGGGTCCAGGATTCTCTGGAAACACCATATATTTT
TRBJ2-3	NA	TRBV6-1	NA	CASSEPVGFSTDTQYF	TGTGCCAGCAGTGAACCGGTAGGGTTTAGCACAGATACGCAGTATTTT
TRBJ2-7	few	TRBV20-1	TRBD2	CSASGTSGRDSYEQYF	TGCAGTGCTAGTGGTACTAGCGGGAGGGACTCCTACGAGCAGTACTTC
TRBJ1-2	few	TRBV7-3	NA	CASSSDRNSGYTF	TGTGCCAGCAGCTCAGACAGGAACTCTGGCTACACCTTC
TRBJ1-1	NA	TRBV6-1	NA	CASRGHWNTEAFF	TGTGCCAGCAGAGGACATTGGAACACTGAAGCTTTCTTT
TRBJ1-5	NA	TRBV6-1	NA	CASNAGSEQPQHF	TGTGCCAGCAACGCCGGGTCGGAACAGCCCCAGCATTTT
TRBJ1-2	NA	TRBV29-1	NA	CSVEWRIIGGYTF	TGCAGCGTTGAGTGGCGGATCATTGGTGGCTACACCTTC
TRBJ2-7	NA	TRBV24-1	NA	CATSDSGRNEQYF	TGTGCCACCAGTGATTCAGGGAGGAACGAGCAGTACTTC
TRBJ1-6	NA	TRBV20-1	NA	CSAIGHYPNSPLHF	TGCAGTGCTATAGGACACTACCCGAATTCACCCCTCCACTTT
TRBJ1-2	NA	TRBV27	TRBD1	CASSSGGTGFVYTF	TGTGCCAGCAGTTCCGGGGGGACAGGGTTTGTATACACCTTC
TRBJ2-7	NA	TRBV20-1	NA	CSASPPTYEQYF	TGCAGTGCAAGCCCTCCCACTTACGAGCAGTACTTC
TRBJ1-5	few	TRBV6-1	NA	CASSPSPVQPQHF	TGTGCCAGCAGTCCCTCCCCCGTTCAGCCCCAGCATTTT
TRBJ2-7	NA	TRBV11-2	NA	CASSVVYEQYF	TGTGCCAGCAGCGTGGTCTACGAGCAGTACTTC
TRBJ1-1	NA	TRBV7-2	TRBD1	CASSSRQGRTEAFF	TGTGCCAGCAGCTCAAGACAGGGTCGCACTGAAGCTTTCTTT
TRBJ1-2	NA	TRBV6-1	TRBD1	CASSEAKDRPYTF	TGTGCCAGCAGTGAAGCTAAGGACAGGCCCTACACCTTC